Given below is one T cell receptor beta chain in context. Antigen: not known. The data stem from a study of T-cell memory formation after mild COVID-19. Study-level information: The study found TCR clusters largely donor specific. Study-wide results and limits: That cross-reactive memory joined was suggested by some responding clones appearing in pre-infection memory. The study found balanced CD4/CD8 in clones contracting day 15 to 85 and a CD4+ lean in later expanders.

Trimming stripped 1 base from V and 2 bases from J, with 12 bases between. CDR3 size: 15 residues. Germline CDR1 is SGDLS and CDR2 is YYNGEE. Libraries for TCRalpha and TCRbeta carried sample barcodes and unique molecular identifiers via 5'RACE. MiXCR was run by TCRdb on the 5' RACE reads, yielding one entry per CDR3 protein. The sample contains some 310,000 distinct CDR3 sequences, approximately 22% of which appear only once. The source material was PBMCs or a T cell subset sorted from them (not recorded which). This sequence originates from a man aged 18 to 30 who had mild COVID-19 (a few samples of this study predate the infection). Cell type and time point are not known. The V and J genes are TRBV9 and TRBJ2-5; no clear D gene. Here the CDR3 DNA reads TGTGCCAGCAGCGTACAGGCAGCCGTTCAAGAGACCCAGTACTTC. This gives the protein CASSVQAAVQETQYF.